These 10 T cell receptor beta chains came from one sample sequenced in a study of identical twins. TCRdb re-called the 5' RACE reads through MiXCR, storing one row per CDR3 protein. The sample comprises 450,000 to 650,000 distinct CDR3 sequences, 15% of which are singletons, and 0.44% rests with the top ten. This same sample was also taken into another study, of yellow fever vaccine responses in identical twins.

The specimen sequenced was CD4+ T cells sorted from blood. The receptor source for this set is a woman aged 18-29 years in good health.

This clonotype was counted between two and nine times. CDR3 nucleotide sequence: TGTGCCAGTAGCCGGACTGTTGATGAAAAACTGTTTTTT. Translated, it gives CASSRTVDEKLFF. The V and J genes are TRBV19 and TRBJ1-4; D uncertain. Germline V lookup: CDR1 LNHDA, CDR2 SQIVND (reference sequence). Trimming left V 6 bases short and J 6 bases short, with 11 bases between. The CDR3 is 13 amino acids.

Written as DNA, the CDR3 is TGCAGTGCTAGAGATCGGGGGCGAGGAGAGACCCAGTACTTC. Amino acids: CSARDRGRGETQYF. The chain has TRBV20-1 and TRBJ2-5, with D perhaps given as TRBD1 or TRBD2 (6 bases each). CDR3 length equals 14 residues. V dropped 0 bases and J dropped 4 bases, with 12 bases sitting between them. Per germline, CDR1 DFQATT and CDR2 SNEGSKA (reference sequence).

In its sample, this clonotype was seen many times. This chain links TRBV5-1 with TRBJ1-1; D remains unclear. CDR1 and CDR2 from the germline V gene are SGHRS and YFSETQ. The CDR3 is 13 amino acids. Between the trimmed V and J ends, which lost 4 bases and 0 bases, there was a span of 7 bases. The CDR3 DNA is TGCGCCAGCAGCGCCACTATGAACACTGAAGCTTTCTTT. Translation gives CASSATMNTEAFF.

This clonotype was recorded at least ten times. The CDR3 DNA follows: TGTGCCAGCAGTTTATCCCAGGGATCCTACGAGCAGTACGTC. This codes for CASSLSQGSYEQYV. The genes are TRBV28 and TRBJ2-7, with TRBD1 as a possible D gene (5 bases). V lost 1 base to trimming and J lost 1 base, with 8 bases between them. Germline V gives CDR1 MDHEN, CDR2 SYDVKM. This CDR3 is built from 14 residues.

The chain joins TRBV14 to TRBJ1-4; maybe TRBD1 (5 bases). Between the trimmed V and J ends, which lost 6 bases and 10 bases, there was a span of 9 bases. Germline V lookup: CDR1 SGHDN, CDR2 FVKESK. There are 11 residues in the CDR3. CDR3: CASSSGVKLFF. The CDR3 nucleotides read TGTGCCAGCAGTTCGGGGGTAAAACTGTTTTTT.

This clonotype was observed a few times. The chain employs TRBV12-3 or TRBV12-4 and TRBJ2-2; TRBD2 matches 16 bases. The CDR3 has 16 residues. Germline trimming cut 5 bases from V and 5 bases from J; bases unmatched to any gene: 2. The CDR3: CASSGTSGRGTGELFF. DNA for the CDR3: TGTGCCAGCAGTGGGACTAGCGGGAGGGGGACCGGGGAGCTGTTTTTT.

This clonotype has just a few counts. The V call is TRBV7-9, the J call TRBJ2-1; perhaps TRBD2 as D (6 bases). V lost 2 bases and J lost 8, with 7 bases in between. This CDR3 contains 12 residues. The germline gives CDR1 SEHNR, CDR2 FQNEAQ (reference sequence). The CDR3 spells CASSLPGDEQFF. CDR3 in DNA: TGTGCCAGCAGCTTACCGGGGGATGAGCAGTTCTTC.

This clonotype was seen more than once but under ten times. The chain carries TRBV7-8 and TRBJ1-5; 9 nucleotides line up with TRBD1. This CDR3 contains 15 residues. Looked up from germline, CDR1 is SGHVS and CDR2 is FQNEAQ. The trim removed 4 bases at V and 2 bases at J, leaving 3 bases unmatched. CDR3 in DNA: TGTGCCAGCAGCTCCCGGGACAGGGGCAATCAGCCCCAGCATTTT. It encodes CASSSRDRGNQPQHF.

This clonotype was seen a few times. The V call is TRBV15, the J call TRBJ1-5; D is undetermined. The CDR3 covers 14 residues. The germline V gene encodes CDR1 LNHNV and CDR2 YYDKDF (reference sequence). V shed 2 bases and J shed 6 bases, with 11 bases lying between them. The CDR3 loop reads CATSRQVSTQPQHF. Here the CDR3 DNA reads TGTGCCACCAGCAGACAGGTTTCGACTCAGCCCCAGCATTTT.

J is TRBJ2-2 and V is TRBV6-1; 8 positions agree with TRBD1. The J segment lost 4 bases and the V segment lost 6 bases, leaving 10 bases of the junction unmatched. CDR3 length equals 16 residues. CDR1 is MNHNS, CDR2 SASEGT, per germline. This chain's CDR3 is CASRQKTGVGTGELFF. In DNA form, the CDR3 reads TGTGCCAGCAGGCAAAAGACAGGGGTGGGCACCGGGGAGCTGTTTTTT.